Shown below are 16 T cell receptor beta chains from a single sample sequenced in a study of synovial regulatory T cells in juvenile arthritis. Measured with immunoSEQ multiplex PCR; TCRdb has only the in-frame clones, and not every one. The sample's table shows over 9,000 clones. What was sequenced was Treg cells from blood. Noted subset: remaining (HLA-DR-negative) circulating blood Treg cells. These TCRs come from a donor between 2 and 35 years old with juvenile idiopathic arthritis.

The genes are TRBV5-4 and TRBJ2-1; the D gene TCRdb calls, TRBD2, cannot be checked with no DNA. Per germline, CDR1 SGHNT and CDR2 YYREEE (reference sequence). The CDR3 extends over 16 amino acids. The DNA is not on file. Here the CDR3 reads CASSPRLADTYNEQFF.

CDR3 residues: CSVEDPLITGRNIQYF. The gene calls are TRBV29-1 and TRBJ2-4. The CDR3 has 16 amino acids. DNA is not on record. The germline gives CDR1 SQVTM, CDR2 ANQGSEA. Variable domain in full (rest from reference TRBV29-1 and TRBJ2-4): SAVISQKPSRDICQRGTSLTIQCQVDSQVTMMFWYRQQPGQSLTLIATANQGSEATYESGFVIDKFPISRPNLTFSTLTVSNMSPEDSSIYLCSVEDPLITGRNIQYFGAGTRLSVL.

The chain recombines TRBV6-1 with TRBJ1-3; TCRdb lists TRBD1, though no DNA is available to test this call. Germline V lookup: CDR1 MNHNS, CDR2 SASEGT. This CDR3 spans 11 amino acids. No DNA sequence was recorded. Here the CDR3 reads CASSEGQGGYF.

This rearrangement joins TRBV4-3 to TRBJ1-6. This CDR3 is 15 amino acids long. The entry carries no DNA sequence. CDR1 is LGHNA, CDR2 YSLEER, per germline. The CDR3 reads CASSQDPRPISPLHF.

The chain joins TRBV7-2 to TRBJ2-1; without DNA, the TCRdb call of TRBD2 cannot be checked. Germline V gene sequence: CDR1 SGHTA, CDR2 FQGNSA. This CDR3 has 17 residues. No DNA sequence was recorded. The CDR3 here is CASSGTSGPSSYNEQFF.

This chain joins TRBV6-5 and TRBJ2-1; the D call from TCRdb, TRBD2, cannot be confirmed without DNA. The CDR3 is 11 amino acids. No coding sequence is recorded. Per the germline V gene, CDR1 is MNHEY and CDR2 is SVGAGI. This chain's CDR3 is CASSLGGEQFF.

The chain couples TRBV10-3 to TRBJ1-1. The germline CDR1 and CDR2 sequences are ENHRY and SYGVKD. The CDR3 length is 12 residues. No DNA sequence is on record. The CDR3 reads CAISPGSKSAFF.

V and J are TRBV2 and TRBJ2-6; TCRdb lists TRBD1, though no DNA is available to test this call. CDR3 length equals 18 residues. The record lacks a DNA sequence. Germline CDR1 is SNHLY and CDR2 is FYNNEI. Here the CDR3 reads CASSVPGDRGAGANVLTF.

The rearrangement joins TRBV14 to TRBJ2-1; checking the TCRdb D call of TRBD1 is not possible without DNA. Germline CDR1 SGHDN, CDR2 FVKESK. CDR3 length: 18 amino acids. Only the protein sequence is given. CDR3 amino acids: CASSPESPGQRIYNEQFF.

The chain carries TRBV19 and TRBJ2-5; the D gene TCRdb calls, TRBD2, cannot be checked with no DNA. The CDR3 totals 14 residues. No DNA appears here. CDR1 is LNHDA, CDR2 SQIVND, per germline (reference sequence). CDR3 amino acids: CASSPSSPGETQYF. Using reference TRBV19 and TRBJ2-5 for the parts outside the CDR3, the full variable domain is DGGITQSPKYLFRKEGQNVTLSCEQNLNHDAMYWYRQDPGQGLRLIYYSQIVNDFQKGDIAEGYSVSREKKESFPLTVTSAQKNPTAFYLCASSPSSPGETQYFGPGTRLLVL.

The rearrangement uses TRBV2 and TRBJ1-5; TCRdb's assignment of TRBD1 cannot be checked, as there is no DNA. The germline V gene has CDR1 SNHLY and CDR2 FYNNEI. The CDR3 runs to 15 residues. No DNA is listed. The CDR3 spells CASSAGTDGNQPQHF.

The CDR3 here is CASSLARYEQYF. V and J are TRBV7-8 and TRBJ2-7; the D gene TCRdb calls, TRBD2, cannot be checked with no DNA. Germline values: CDR1 SGHVS, CDR2 FQNEAQ. CDR3 size: 12 residues. DNA is not on record. The variable domain in full, completed from reference TRBV7-8 and TRBJ2-7, reads GAGVSQSPRYKVAKRGQDVALRCDPISGHVSLFWYQQALGQGPEFLTYFQNEAQLDKSGLPSDRFFAERPEGSVSTLKIQRTQQEDSAVYLCASSLARYEQYFGPGTRLTVT.

The V gene is TRBV6-5, the J gene TRBJ1-2; the D gene TCRdb calls, TRBD1, cannot be checked with no DNA. Germline V CDR1 and CDR2: MNHEY, SVGAGI. The CDR3 has 13 residues. DNA was not recorded. Here the CDR3 reads CASSEGTAHGYTF.

The chain recombines TRBV4-1 with TRBJ1-6; no DNA is available, so the TRBD1 call from TCRdb remains unchecked. Germline CDR1 reads MGHRA; CDR2 reads YSYEKL. The CDR3 extends over 12 amino acids. The record lacks a DNA sequence. The CDR3: CASSRQNSPLHF.

The rearrangement links TRBV5-4 to TRBJ2-5; the TCRdb D gene call, TRBD1, has no DNA to confirm it. The CDR3 is made up of 14 amino acids. No DNA was logged. CDR1 is SGHNT and CDR2 is YYREEE in the germline V gene (reference sequence). The chain's CDR3 is CASSFRYGAETQYF.

The gene calls are TRBV7-2 and TRBJ2-3; lacking DNA, the TRBD1 call made by TCRdb goes unchecked. Germline CDR1 and CDR2: SGHTA and FQGNSA. The CDR3 totals 19 residues. No DNA has been recorded. The CDR3 reads CASSLWVRQGLWGTDTQYF.